The TCR beta chain described here comes from a study of identical twins' blood T cells. As regards this clonotype: Its antigen is unidentified.

Study conclusions and caveats: Twins shared more top CDR3 clonotypes than unrelated donors did.

Both ends of each TCR cDNA library bore sample-specific barcodes. TCRdb processed the 5' RACE reads anew with MiXCR; each CDR3 protein has one entry. The sample holds roughly 380,000 distinct CDR3 sequences, under 30% seen once. The receptor comes from a woman between 18 and 49 years old in good health. Sequencing was done on a sample of PBMCs.

The CDR3 DNA sequence: TGCAGGTCGGCAGGCGGTACGTCTGAAGCTTTCTTT. It is translated as CRSAGGTSEAFF. V is TRBV20-1 and J is TRBJ1-1; the D is unclear. The germline gives CDR1 DFQATT, CDR2 SNEGSKA (reference sequence). The CDR3 is made up of 12 amino acids.